The rows below give T cell receptor beta chains drawn from one sample of a study of blood T cell repertoires in COVID-19. Some clones are missing from TCRdb's copy, which holds only in-frame ones; the method was immunoSEQ multiplex PCR. The sample carries 300,000 to 400,000 clones, 75% to 90% recorded once. The sequenced material came from PBMCs or T cells enriched from blood (not recorded which). The receptor set was obtained from a man younger than 35 who had recovered from COVID-19. The conserved cysteine and the conserved F or W are not part of the CDR3 here. The D gene is left open where the match is weak.

d_call,v_call,j_call,cdr3_aa
TRBD1,TRBV9,TRBJ1-6,ASSTTGTNSPLH
TRBD1,TRBV7-9,TRBJ1-6,ASRFIYAQGTANSPLH
NA,TRBV9,TRBJ2-2,ASSVLPGFANTGELF
NA,TRBV9,TRBJ2-3,ASSAQGPDTQY
NA,TRBV24-1,TRBJ1-5,ATSRDSNQPQH
NA,TRBV3-1/TRBV3-2,TRBJ1-1,ASSQQTSMNTEAF
NA,TRBV5-1,TRBJ2-1,ASSLPSVQEQF
TRBD1,TRBV5-4,TRBJ1-2,ASSFLQGGYGYT
NA,TRBV27,TRBJ2-7,ASRRQAPYEQY
TRBD1,TRBV9,TRBJ1-1,ASSGRTGWENTEAF
NA,TRBV10-2,TRBJ1-2,ASSRRVGNYGYT
TRBD2,TRBV18,TRBJ2-1,ASSPLPGGNGDEQF
TRBD1,TRBV6-6,TRBJ1-4,ASSPGQGDWEKLF
NA,TRBV29-1,TRBJ2-7,SVAISYEQY
TRBD1,TRBV28,TRBJ1-4,ASKHRGLQTNEKLF
TRBD1,TRBV12-3/TRBV12-4,TRBJ1-1,ASTKGANTEAF
NA,TRBV29-1,TRBJ1-3,SVKSPPDNFY
TRBD2,TRBV19,TRBJ2-1,ASKTAGGPQF
TRBD2,TRBV4-2,TRBJ2-1,ASSQGILAGLANEQF
NA,TRBV19,TRBJ1-6,ASSPSLEGFQY
NA,TRBV6-5,TRBJ2-5,ASSNQQVASITQY
NA,TRBV6-4,TRBJ2-7,ASSDSLLVRSEQY
NA,TRBV6-2/TRBV6-3,TRBJ1-1,ASSKYSRHVGTANTEAF
TRBD1,TRBV5-6,TRBJ1-5,ASSFRTGLEH
TRBD1,TRBV5-1,TRBJ1-1,ASSPGTGNTEAF
NA,TRBV7-8,TRBJ1-2,ASSLNIALNNYGYT
NA,TRBV30,TRBJ1-4,ALEQGTNEKLF
TRBD1,TRBV7-9,TRBJ2-1,ASSGTGAYNEQF
NA,TRBV29-1,TRBJ2-1,SVGATVNEQF
NA,TRBV29-1,TRBJ2-3,SVSTRSTDTQY
NA,TRBV7-3,TRBJ2-5,ASSPGTQKTQY
TRBD1,TRBV5-6,TRBJ1-5,ASSLQRLQGGLQPQH